One sample yielded the 18 T cell receptor beta chains listed below, sequenced in a study of CD8 T cells in Susac syndrome. Reverse transcription of roughly 0.45 to 1 ug RNA was carried out with random hexamers. From the immunoSEQ multiplex PCR reads, TCRdb called clonotypes with MiXCR, one entry per CDR3 protein. The table lists around 170,000 distinct CDR3 sequences, around 93% of them singletons, with less than 0.2% in the top ten. Material: CD8+ T cells from PBMCs. Receptors were obtained from a human donor with Susac syndrome.

This chain connects TRBV6-6 to TRBJ1-2; 8 bases are shared with TRBD1. V shed 4 bases and J 2 bases; nucleotides not matched to a gene: 6. The CDR3 loop spans 15 amino acids. Germline V CDR1 and CDR2: MNHNY, SVGAGI (reference sequence). The chain's CDR3 is CASSSSRGPNYGYTF. CDR3 in DNA: TGTGCCAGCAGTTCTAGCAGGGGGCCAAACTATGGCTACACCTTC.

This rearrangement joins TRBV30 to TRBJ2-7; 9 bases line up with TRBD1. V trimming: 1 base; J trimming: 4 bases; junction bases outside the gene matches: 11. The CDR3 is 16 residues long. The germline CDR1 and CDR2 sequences are GTSNPN and SVGIG (reference sequence). CDR3: CAWSEAPRTGAYEQYF. The CDR3 DNA sequence: TGTGCCTGGAGTGAGGCTCCGAGGACAGGGGCTTACGAGCAGTACTTC.

The rearrangement uses TRBV5-4 and TRBJ1-4, with no clear D. Trimming shortened V by 3 bases and J by 8 bases, and 14 bases separated the two germline ends. CDR3 length: 14 residues. The germline CDR1 and CDR2 sequences are SGHNT and YYREEE (reference sequence). In DNA form, the CDR3 reads TGTGCCAGCAGCTGGGGAGGTTCGCCGGAAAAACTGTTTTTT. Amino acid sequence: CASSWGGSPEKLFF.

This clonotype has just one count. This chain connects TRBV20-1 to TRBJ2-1, with 8 bases aligning to TRBD1. V gave up 6 bases and J gave up 6 bases; unmatched junction bases: 13. Per the germline V gene, CDR1 is DFQATT and CDR2 is SNEGSKA (reference sequence). The length of the CDR3 is 15 residues. The CDR3 DNA reads as TGCAGTGCCCCCCTGACAGGGGAAGTAGGCAATGAGCAGTTCTTC. It is translated as CSAPLTGEVGNEQFF.

The genes are TRBV2 and TRBJ2-6; D gene uncertain. CDR1 and CDR2 from the germline V gene are SNHLY and FYNNEI. Trimming cost V 3 bases and J 1 base, with 10 bases left between them. This CDR3 has 16 amino acids. The CDR3 loop is CASSDPTDSGANVLTF. As DNA, the CDR3 is TGTGCCAGCAGTGACCCGACGGATTCTGGGGCCAACGTCCTGACTTTC.

The chain combines TRBV12-3 or TRBV12-4 with TRBJ2-3, with 15 positions matching TRBD2. Trimming cost V 5 bases and J 6 bases; bases outside gene matches: 3. The CDR3 spans 15 residues. CDR3 in DNA: TGTGCCAGCAGTGGGACTAGCGGGGGGAAGGATACGCAGTATTTT. This gives the protein CASSGTSGGKDTQYF.

This clonotype was detected only once. V and J are TRBV7-3 and TRBJ1-5; D is possibly TRBD1 (6 bases). The CDR3 length is 14 residues. The germline V gene encodes CDR1 SGHTA and CDR2 FQGTGA. Trimming shortened V by 1 base and J by 9 bases, and 13 bases separated the two germline ends. CDR3 DNA: TGTGCCAGCAGCTTAAGAGGGGGTGAAGGGCCCCAGCATTTT. It is translated as CASSLRGGEGPQHF.

The chain carries TRBV12-3 or TRBV12-4 and TRBJ2-3, with D perhaps matching TRBD2 (6 bases). This CDR3 spans 16 amino acids. Between the trimmed V and J ends, which lost 3 bases and 3 bases, there was a span of 16 bases. The CDR3 bases are TGTGCCAGCAGTTTGTGGGGACTCGAGGGGACAGATACGCAGTATTTT. As protein: CASSLWGLEGTDTQYF.

J is TRBJ2-3 and V is TRBV14; the D is unclear. Between the trimmed V and J ends, which lost 1 base and 0 bases, there was a span of 11 bases. The CDR3 is made up of 16 amino acids. In germline, CDR1 is SGHDN, CDR2 FVKESK. The CDR3 region has the DNA TGTGCCAGCAGCCAAGTTGGTTTCTCTAGCACAGATACGCAGTATTTT. Amino acids: CASSQVGFSSTDTQYF.

V usage is TRBV7-8 and J usage is TRBJ1-2, with 9 bases lining up with TRBD1. Per germline, CDR1 SGHVS and CDR2 FQNEAQ. The CDR3 has 15 amino acids. J was trimmed by 5 bases and V by 5 bases; bases with no gene match: 9. CDR3 protein: CASSPDTGGSYGYTF. CDR3 nucleotides: TGTGCCAGCAGCCCAGATACAGGGGGCAGTTATGGCTACACCTTC.

V and J are TRBV20-1 and TRBJ1-4; D is unresolved. Trimming removed 6 bases at V and 8 bases at J, with 13 bases between. From germline, CDR1 is DFQATT and CDR2 SNEGSKA (reference sequence). The CDR3 loop spans 12 amino acids. CDR3 region: CSAGWMEEKLFF. The CDR3 coding sequence is TGCAGTGCCGGATGGATGGAAGAAAAACTGTTTTTT.

The CDR3 sequence: CAAMHVLGETQYF. The CDR3 bases are TGTGCCGCAATGCACGTTCTGGGAGAGACCCAGTACTTC. V usage is TRBV7-9 and J usage is TRBJ2-5, with no clear D. V was trimmed by 11 bases and J by 4 bases, leaving 17 bases between them. Germline loops: CDR1 SEHNR, CDR2 FQNEAQ (reference sequence). The CDR3 totals 13 residues.

The chain employs TRBV5-6 and TRBJ2-5; 8 positions agree with TRBD1. There are 15 residues in the CDR3. After removal of 2 bases from V and 5 bases from J, the junction contained 8 bases not matched to a gene. From germline, CDR1 is SGHDT and CDR2 YYEEEE. The chain's CDR3 is CASSFRDRPRETQYF. The CDR3 DNA reads as TGTGCCAGCAGCTTCCGGGACAGGCCCCGGGAGACCCAGTACTTC.

V gene TRBV12-5 combines with J gene TRBJ2-1; D unresolved. Trimming left V 7 bases short and J 9 bases short, with 16 bases between. CDR1 LGHNT and CDR2 FRNRAP come from the germline V gene. The CDR3 is 13 amino acids. The chain's CDR3 is CASDHPRGPEQFF. The CDR3 DNA reads TGTGCTAGTGACCACCCTAGAGGTCCTGAGCAGTTCTTC. The full variable domain, completed using reference TRBV12-5 and TRBJ2-1, is DARVTQTPRHKVTEMGQEVTMRCQPILGHNTVFWYRQTMMQGLELLAYFRNRAPLDDSGMPKDRFSAEMPDATLATLKIQPSEPRDSAVYFCASDHPRGPEQFFGPGTRLTVL.

The J gene is TRBJ2-3, the V gene TRBV2, with 10 nucleotides matching TRBD2. CDR1 and CDR2 from the germline V gene are SNHLY and FYNNEI. The J segment lost 4 bases and the V segment lost 3 bases, leaving 4 bases of the junction unmatched. CDR3 length equals 15 residues. CDR3 coding DNA: TGTGCCAGCAGTGAGTTAGCGGGAGGCTCAGATACGCAGTATTTT. Residues: CASSELAGGSDTQYF.

The chain links TRBV12-5 to TRBJ1-5, with D hard to call. Per the germline V gene, CDR1 is LGHNT and CDR2 is FRNRAP. The V end was cut by 7 bases, the J end by 5 bases, with 12 bases between. The CDR3 runs 13 residues. The CDR3 reads CASDRGVDQPQHF. CDR3 nucleotides: TGTGCTAGTGATCGCGGGGTGGATCAGCCCCAGCATTTT.

This clonotype showed up just once. This rearrangement joins TRBV7-6 to TRBJ2-7, with TRBD2 matching 11 bases. V was pared by 4 bases and J by 5 bases, with 4 bases of the junction left unmatched. Germline V gene data show CDR1 as SGHVS and CDR2 as FNYEAQ. CDR3 length equals 14 residues. The CDR3 DNA reads as TGTGCCAGCAGCTCCCGACTAGCGGGAAACGAGCAGTACTTC. It is translated as CASSSRLAGNEQYF. Filled out from reference TRBV7-6 and TRBJ2-7, the complete variable domain reads GAGVSQSPRYKVTKRGQDVALRCDPISGHVSLYWYRQALGQGPEFLTYFNYEAQQDKSGLPNDRFSAERPEGSISTLTIQRTEQRDSAMYRCASSSRLAGNEQYFGPGTRLTVT.

Concerning this clonotype itself: At one boundary the junction diverges from the germline segment, which might be a read error. The CDR3 DNA follows: TGTGCCGGCAGTCGGCGACTAGCGGGAGGAGAGACCCAGTACTTC. Translation: CAGSRRLAGGETQYF. V is TRBV28 and J is TRBJ2-5; TRBD2 aligns across 13 bases. The CDR3 is 15 residues long. CDR1 is MDHEN and CDR2 is SYDVKM in the germline V gene.